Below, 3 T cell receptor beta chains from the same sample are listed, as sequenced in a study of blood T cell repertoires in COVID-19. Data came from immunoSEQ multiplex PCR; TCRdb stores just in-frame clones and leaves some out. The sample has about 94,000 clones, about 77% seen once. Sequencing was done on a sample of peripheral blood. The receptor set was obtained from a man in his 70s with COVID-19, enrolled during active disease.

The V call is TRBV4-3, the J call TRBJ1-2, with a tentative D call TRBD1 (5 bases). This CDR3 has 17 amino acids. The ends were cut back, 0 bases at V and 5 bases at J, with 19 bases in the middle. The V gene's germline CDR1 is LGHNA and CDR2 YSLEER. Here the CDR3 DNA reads TGCGCCAGCAGCCAAGATTATGGGGGGAGCCGATCTTATGGCTACACCTTC. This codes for CASSQDYGGSRSYGYTF.

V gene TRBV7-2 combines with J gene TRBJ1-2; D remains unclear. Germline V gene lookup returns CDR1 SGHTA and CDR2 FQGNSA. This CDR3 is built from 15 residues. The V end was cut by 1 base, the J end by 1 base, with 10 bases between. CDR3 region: CASSLGQDFNYGYTF. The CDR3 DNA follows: TGTGCCAGCAGCTTAGGTCAGGACTTTAACTATGGCTACACCTTC. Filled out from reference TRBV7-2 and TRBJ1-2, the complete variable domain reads GAGVSQSPSNKVTEKGKDVELRCDPISGHTALYWYRQSLGQGLEFLIYFQGNSAPDKSGLPSDRFSAERTGGSVSTLTIQRTQQEDSAVYLCASSLGQDFNYGYTFGSGTRLTVV.

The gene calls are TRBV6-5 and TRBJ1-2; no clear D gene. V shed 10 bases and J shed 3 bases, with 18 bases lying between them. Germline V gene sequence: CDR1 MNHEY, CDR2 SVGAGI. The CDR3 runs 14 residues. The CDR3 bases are TGTGCCATCTCGGCGCACCCAGGCGACTATGGCTACACCTTC. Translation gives CAISAHPGDYGYTF.